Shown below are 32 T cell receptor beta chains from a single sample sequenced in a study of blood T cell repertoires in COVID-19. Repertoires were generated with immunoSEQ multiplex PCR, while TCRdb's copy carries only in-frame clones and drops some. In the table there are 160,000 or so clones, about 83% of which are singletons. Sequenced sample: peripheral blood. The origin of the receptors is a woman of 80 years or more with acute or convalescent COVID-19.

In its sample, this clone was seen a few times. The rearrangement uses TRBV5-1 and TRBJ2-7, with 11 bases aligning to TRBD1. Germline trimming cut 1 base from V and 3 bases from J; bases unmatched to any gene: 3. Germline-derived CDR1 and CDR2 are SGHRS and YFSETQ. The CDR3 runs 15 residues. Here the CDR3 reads CASSLPGQGDYEQYF. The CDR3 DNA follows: TGCGCCAGCAGCTTGCCGGGACAGGGGGACTACGAGCAGTACTTC. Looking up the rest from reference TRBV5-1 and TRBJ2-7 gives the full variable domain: KAGVTQTPRYLIKTRGQQVTLSCSPISGHRSVSWYQQTPGQGLQFLFEYFSETQRNKGNFPGRFSGRQFSNSRSEMNVSTLELGDSALYLCASSLPGQGDYEQYFGPGTRLTVT.

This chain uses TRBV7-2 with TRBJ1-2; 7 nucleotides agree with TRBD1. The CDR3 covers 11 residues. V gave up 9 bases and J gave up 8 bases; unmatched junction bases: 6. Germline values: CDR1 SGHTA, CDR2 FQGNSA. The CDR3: CARTDREGYTF. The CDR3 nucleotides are TGTGCCAGAACCGACAGGGAAGGCTACACCTTC.

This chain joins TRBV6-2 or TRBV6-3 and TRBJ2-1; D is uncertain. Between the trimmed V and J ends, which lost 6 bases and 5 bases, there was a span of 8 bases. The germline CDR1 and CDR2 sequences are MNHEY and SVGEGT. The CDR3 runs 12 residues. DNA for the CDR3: TGTGCCAGCAGCCTTAATCACAATGAGCAGTTCTTC. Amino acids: CASSLNHNEQFF.

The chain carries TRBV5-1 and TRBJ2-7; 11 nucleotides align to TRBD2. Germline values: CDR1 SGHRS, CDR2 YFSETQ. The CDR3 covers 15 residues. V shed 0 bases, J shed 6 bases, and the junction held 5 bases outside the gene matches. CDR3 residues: CASSLGSGGASEQYF. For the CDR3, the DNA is TGCGCCAGCAGCTTGGGTAGCGGGGGGGCCTCCGAGCAGTACTTC.

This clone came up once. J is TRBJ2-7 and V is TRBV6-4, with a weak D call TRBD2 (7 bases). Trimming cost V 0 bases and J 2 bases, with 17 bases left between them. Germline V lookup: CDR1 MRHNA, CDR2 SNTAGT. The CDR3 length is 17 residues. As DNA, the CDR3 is TGTGCCAGCAGTGACTCCCCCGTGGCGGGGGACACCTACGAGCAGTACTTC. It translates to CASSDSPVAGDTYEQYF.

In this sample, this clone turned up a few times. The CDR3 DNA sequence: TGTGCCTGGAGGGCCGGGAGATATTACTCCTACAATGAGCAGTTCTTC. It specifies CAWRAGRYYSYNEQFF. This chain connects TRBV30 to TRBJ2-1, with D possibly matching TRBD2 (6 bases). In germline, CDR1 is GTSNPN, CDR2 SVGIG (reference sequence). The CDR3 covers 16 residues. V was clipped by 3 bases and J by 0 bases, with 15 bases between them.

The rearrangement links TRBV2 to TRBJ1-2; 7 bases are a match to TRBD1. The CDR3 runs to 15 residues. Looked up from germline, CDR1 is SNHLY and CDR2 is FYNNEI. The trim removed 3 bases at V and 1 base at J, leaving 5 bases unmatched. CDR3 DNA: TGTGCCAGCAGTGATGGGACAGCGGGTAACTATGGCTACACCTTC. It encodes CASSDGTAGNYGYTF.

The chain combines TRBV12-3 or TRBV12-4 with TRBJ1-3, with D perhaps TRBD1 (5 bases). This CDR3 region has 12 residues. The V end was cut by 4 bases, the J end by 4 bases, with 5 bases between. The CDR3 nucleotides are TGTGCCAGCAGTTCAGGGGGAAACACCATATATTTT. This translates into CASSSGGNTIYF.

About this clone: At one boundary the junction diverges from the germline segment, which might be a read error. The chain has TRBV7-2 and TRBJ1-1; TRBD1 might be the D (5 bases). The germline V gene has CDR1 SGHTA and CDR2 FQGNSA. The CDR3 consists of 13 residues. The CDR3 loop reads CASMAERGAEAFF. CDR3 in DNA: TGTGCTAGCATGGCTGAAAGGGGCGCTGAAGCTTTCTTT.

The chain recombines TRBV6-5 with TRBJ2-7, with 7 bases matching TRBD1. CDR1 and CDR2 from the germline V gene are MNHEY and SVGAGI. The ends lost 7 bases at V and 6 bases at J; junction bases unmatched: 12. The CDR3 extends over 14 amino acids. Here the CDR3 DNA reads TGTGCCAGCACCGCAAGGGGGCGCGGCGGCGAGCAGTACTTC. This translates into CASTARGRGGEQYF.

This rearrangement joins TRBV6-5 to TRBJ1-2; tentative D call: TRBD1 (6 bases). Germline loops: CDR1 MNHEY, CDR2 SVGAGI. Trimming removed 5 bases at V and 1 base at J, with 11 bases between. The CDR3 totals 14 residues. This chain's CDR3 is CASSSPRGNYGYTF. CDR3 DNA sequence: TGTGCCAGCAGTAGCCCCAGGGGTAACTATGGCTACACCTTC.

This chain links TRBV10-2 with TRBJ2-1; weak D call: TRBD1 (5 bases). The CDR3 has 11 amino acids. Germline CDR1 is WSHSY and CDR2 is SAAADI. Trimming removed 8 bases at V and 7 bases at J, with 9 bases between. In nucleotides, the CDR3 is TGCGCCAGCCTTAGGGGTAATGAGCAGTTCTTC. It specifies CASLRGNEQFF.

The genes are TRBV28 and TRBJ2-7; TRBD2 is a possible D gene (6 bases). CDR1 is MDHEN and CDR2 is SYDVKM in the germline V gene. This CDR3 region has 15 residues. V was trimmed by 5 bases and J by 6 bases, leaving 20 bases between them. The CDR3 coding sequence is TGTGCCAGCAGTGGAGGAGCCGCCGTGGAGGGCGAGCAGTACTTC. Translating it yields CASSGGAAVEGEQYF.

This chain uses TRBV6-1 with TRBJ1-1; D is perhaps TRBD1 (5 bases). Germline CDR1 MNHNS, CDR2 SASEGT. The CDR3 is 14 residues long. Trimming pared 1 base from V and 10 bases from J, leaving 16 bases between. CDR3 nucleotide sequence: TGTGCCAGCAGTGAAGGGCAGGGTAGACTCCTAGCTTTCTTT. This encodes CASSEGQGRLLAFF.

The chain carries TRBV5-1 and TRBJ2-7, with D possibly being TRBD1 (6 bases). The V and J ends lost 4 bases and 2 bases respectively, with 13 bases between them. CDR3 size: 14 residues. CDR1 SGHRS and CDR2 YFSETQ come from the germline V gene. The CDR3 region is CASSPQGQTYEQYF. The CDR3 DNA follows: TGCGCCAGCAGCCCTCAGGGACAAACCTACGAGCAGTACTTC.

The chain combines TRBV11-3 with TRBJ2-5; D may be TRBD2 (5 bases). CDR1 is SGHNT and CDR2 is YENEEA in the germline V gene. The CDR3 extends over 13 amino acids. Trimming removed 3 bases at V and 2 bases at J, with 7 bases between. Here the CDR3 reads CASSFGLQETQYF. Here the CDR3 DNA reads TGTGCCAGCAGCTTTGGACTTCAAGAGACCCAGTACTTC. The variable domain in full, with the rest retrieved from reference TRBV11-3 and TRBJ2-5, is EAGVVQSPRYKIIEKKQPVAFWCNPISGHNTLYWYLQNLGQGPELLIRYENEEAVDDSQLPKDRFSAERLKGVDSTLKIQPAELGDSAVYLCASSFGLQETQYFGPGTRLLVL.

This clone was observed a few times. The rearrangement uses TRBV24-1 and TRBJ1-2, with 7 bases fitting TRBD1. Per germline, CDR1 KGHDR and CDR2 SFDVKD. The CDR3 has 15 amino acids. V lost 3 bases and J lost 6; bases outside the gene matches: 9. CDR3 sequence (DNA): TGTGCCACCAGTGATCCCCATGGACAGGAGGATGGCTACACCTTC. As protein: CATSDPHGQEDGYTF.

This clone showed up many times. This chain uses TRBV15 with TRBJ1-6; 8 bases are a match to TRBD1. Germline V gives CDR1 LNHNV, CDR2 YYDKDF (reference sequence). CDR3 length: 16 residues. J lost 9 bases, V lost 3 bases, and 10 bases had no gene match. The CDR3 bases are TGTGCCACCAGCAGGGGGACAGGCGCCGTGGGTTCACCCCTCCACTTT. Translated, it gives CATSRGTGAVGSPLHF.

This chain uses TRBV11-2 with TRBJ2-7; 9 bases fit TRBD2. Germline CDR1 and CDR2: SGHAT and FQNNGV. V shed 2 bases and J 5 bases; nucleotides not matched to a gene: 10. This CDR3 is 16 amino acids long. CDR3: CASSLFQAGGVHEQYF. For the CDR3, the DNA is TGTGCCAGCAGCTTATTCCAGGCGGGAGGGGTGCACGAGCAGTACTTC.

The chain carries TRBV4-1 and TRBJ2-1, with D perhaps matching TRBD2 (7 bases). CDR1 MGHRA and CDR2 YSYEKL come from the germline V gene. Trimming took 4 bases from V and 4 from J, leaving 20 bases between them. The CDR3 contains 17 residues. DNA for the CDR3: TGCGCCAGCAGCCCCGGAGGTGGGGGGGCCCCTTACAATGAGCAGTTCTTC. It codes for CASSPGGGGAPYNEQFF.

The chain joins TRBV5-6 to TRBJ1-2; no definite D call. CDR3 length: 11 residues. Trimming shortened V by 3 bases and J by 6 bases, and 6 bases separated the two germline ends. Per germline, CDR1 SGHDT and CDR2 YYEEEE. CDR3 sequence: CASSWAHGYTF. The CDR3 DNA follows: TGTGCCAGCAGCTGGGCCCATGGCTACACCTTC.

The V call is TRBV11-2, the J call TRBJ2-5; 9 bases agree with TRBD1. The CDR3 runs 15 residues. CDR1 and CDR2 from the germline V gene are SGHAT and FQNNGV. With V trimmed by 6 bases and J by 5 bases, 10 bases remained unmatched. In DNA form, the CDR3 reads TGTGCCAGCAGTCTGCGAGGGACAGGGAGGGAGACCCAGTACTTC. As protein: CASSLRGTGRETQYF.

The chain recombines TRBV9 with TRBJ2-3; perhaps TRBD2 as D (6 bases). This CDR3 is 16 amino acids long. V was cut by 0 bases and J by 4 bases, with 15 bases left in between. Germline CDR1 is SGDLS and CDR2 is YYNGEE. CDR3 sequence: CASSVGYFPGADTQYF. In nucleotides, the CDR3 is TGTGCCAGCAGCGTAGGGTACTTCCCGGGGGCAGATACGCAGTATTTT. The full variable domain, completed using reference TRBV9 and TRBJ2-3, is DSGVTQTPKHLITATGQRVTLRCSPRSGDLSVYWYQQSLDQGLQFLIQYYNGEERAKGNILERFSAQQFPDLHSELNLSSLELGDSALYFCASSVGYFPGADTQYFGPGTRLTVL.

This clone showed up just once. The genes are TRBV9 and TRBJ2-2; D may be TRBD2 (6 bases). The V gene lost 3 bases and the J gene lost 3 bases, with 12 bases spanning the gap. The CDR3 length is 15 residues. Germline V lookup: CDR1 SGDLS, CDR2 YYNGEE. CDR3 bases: TGTGCCAGCAGCGGAACGGACTATTACACCGGGGAGCTGTTTTTT. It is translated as CASSGTDYYTGELFF.

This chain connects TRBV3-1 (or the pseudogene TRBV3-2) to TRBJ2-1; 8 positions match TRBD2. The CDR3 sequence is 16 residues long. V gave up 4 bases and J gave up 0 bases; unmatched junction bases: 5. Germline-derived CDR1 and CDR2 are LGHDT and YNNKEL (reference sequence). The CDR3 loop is CASSPTSGSSYNEQFF. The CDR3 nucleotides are TGTGCCAGCAGCCCAACTAGCGGCAGCTCCTACAATGAGCAGTTCTTC.

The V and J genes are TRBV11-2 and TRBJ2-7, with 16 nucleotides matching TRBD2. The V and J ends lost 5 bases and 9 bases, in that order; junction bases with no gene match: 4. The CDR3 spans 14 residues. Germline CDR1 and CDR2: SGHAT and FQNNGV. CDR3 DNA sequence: TGTGCCAGCAGCCCGGGACTAGCGGGGGGGATGCAGTACTTC. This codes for CASSPGLAGGMQYF.

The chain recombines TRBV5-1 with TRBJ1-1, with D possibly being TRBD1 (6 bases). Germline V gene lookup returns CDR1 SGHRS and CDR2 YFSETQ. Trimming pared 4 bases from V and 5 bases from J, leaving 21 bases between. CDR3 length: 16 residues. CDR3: CASSPQPQGGDTEAFF. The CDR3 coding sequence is TGCGCCAGCAGCCCGCAACCACAGGGAGGGGATACTGAAGCTTTCTTT.

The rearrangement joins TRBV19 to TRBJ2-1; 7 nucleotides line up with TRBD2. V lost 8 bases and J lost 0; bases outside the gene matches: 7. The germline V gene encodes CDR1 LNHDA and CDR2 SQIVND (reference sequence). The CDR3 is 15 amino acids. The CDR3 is CASATSRSSYNEQFF. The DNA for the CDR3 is TGTGCCAGTGCGACTAGCCGGAGCTCCTACAATGAGCAGTTCTTC.

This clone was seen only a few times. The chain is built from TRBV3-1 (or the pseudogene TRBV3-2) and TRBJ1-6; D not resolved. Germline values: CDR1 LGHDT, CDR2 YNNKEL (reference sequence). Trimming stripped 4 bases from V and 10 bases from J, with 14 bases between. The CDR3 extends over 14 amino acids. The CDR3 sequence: CASSPLGGLSPLHF. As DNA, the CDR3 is TGTGCCAGCAGCCCCCTGGGAGGGCTCTCACCCCTCCACTTT.

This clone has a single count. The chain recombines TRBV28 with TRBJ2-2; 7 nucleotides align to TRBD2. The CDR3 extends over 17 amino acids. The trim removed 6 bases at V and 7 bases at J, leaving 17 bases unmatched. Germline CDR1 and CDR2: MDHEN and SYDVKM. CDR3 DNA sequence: TGTGCCAGCAGCTCCCTCCCCGGGAGGCCCCCGCGCGGGGAGCTGTTTTTT. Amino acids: CASSSLPGRPPRGELFF.

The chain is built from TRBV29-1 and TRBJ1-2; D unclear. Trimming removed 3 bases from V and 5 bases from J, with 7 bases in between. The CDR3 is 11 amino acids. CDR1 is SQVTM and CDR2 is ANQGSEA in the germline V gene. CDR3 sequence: CSVESPYGYTF. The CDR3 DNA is TGCAGCGTTGAGTCCCCATATGGCTACACCTTC.

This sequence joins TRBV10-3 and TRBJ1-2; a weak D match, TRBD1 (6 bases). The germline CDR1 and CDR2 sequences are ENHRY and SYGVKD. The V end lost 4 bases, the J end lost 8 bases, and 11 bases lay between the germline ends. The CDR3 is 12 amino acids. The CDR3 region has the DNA TGTGCCATCAGTGGCACAGGGAAAGGCTACACCTTC. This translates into CAISGTGKGYTF.